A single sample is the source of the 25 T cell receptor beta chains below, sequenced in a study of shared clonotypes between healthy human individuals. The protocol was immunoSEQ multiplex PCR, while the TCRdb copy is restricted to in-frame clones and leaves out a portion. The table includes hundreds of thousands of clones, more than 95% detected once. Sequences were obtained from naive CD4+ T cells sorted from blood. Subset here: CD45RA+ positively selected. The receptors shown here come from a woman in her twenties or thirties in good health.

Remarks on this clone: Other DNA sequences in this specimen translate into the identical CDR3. The CDR3 protein is CASSTNSGNTIYF. In nucleotides, the CDR3 is TGTGCCAGTAGTACGAACTCTGGAAACACCATATATTTT. The genes are TRBV19 and TRBJ1-3, with D unclear. Germline assignment: CDR1 LNHDA and CDR2 SQIVND (reference sequence). The CDR3 consists of 13 residues. The V end lost 4 bases, the J end lost 0 bases, and 4 bases lay between the germline ends.

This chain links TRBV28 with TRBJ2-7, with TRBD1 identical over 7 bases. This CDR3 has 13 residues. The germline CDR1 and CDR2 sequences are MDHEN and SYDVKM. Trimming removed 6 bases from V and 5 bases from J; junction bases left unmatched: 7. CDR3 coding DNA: TGTGCCAGCAGAGGAACAGGGGCAAACGAGCAGTACTTC. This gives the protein CASRGTGANEQYF.

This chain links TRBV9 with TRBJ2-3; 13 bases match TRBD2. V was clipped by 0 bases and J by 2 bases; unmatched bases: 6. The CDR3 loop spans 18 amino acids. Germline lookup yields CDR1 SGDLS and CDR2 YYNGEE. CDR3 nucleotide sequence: TGTGCCAGCAGCGTAGGGAGACTAGCGGGAGGTTACACAGATACGCAGTATTTT. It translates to CASSVGRLAGGYTDTQYF.

CDR3 region: CSVWTGAYNEQFF. The DNA of the CDR3 is TGCAGCGTTTGGACAGGGGCTTACAATGAGCAGTTCTTC. V and J are TRBV29-1 and TRBJ2-1; 9 nucleotides agree with TRBD1. The V gene's germline CDR1 is SQVTM and CDR2 ANQGSEA. With 5 bases clipped from V and 4 bases from J, the junction kept 3 bases outside the gene matches. This CDR3 has 13 amino acids.

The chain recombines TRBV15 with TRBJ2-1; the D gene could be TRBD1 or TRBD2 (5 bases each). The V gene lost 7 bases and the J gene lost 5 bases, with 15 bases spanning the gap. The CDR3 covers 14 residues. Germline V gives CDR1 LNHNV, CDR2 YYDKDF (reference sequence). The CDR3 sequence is CATTSGLGHNEQFF. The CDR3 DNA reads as TGTGCCACCACCTCGGGGCTAGGCCACAATGAGCAGTTCTTC.

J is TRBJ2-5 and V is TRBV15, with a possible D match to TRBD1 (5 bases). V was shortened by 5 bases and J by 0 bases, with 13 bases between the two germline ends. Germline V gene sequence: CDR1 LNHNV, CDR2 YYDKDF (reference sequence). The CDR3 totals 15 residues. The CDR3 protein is CATSLTATHQETQYF. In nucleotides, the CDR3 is TGTGCCACCAGCTTGACAGCCACTCACCAAGAGACCCAGTACTTC.

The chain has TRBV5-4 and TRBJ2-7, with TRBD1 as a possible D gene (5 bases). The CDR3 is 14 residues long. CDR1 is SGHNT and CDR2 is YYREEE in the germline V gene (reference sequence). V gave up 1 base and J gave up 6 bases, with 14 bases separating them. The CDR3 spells CASSLKAGPGEQYF. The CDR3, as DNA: TGTGCCAGCAGCTTGAAGGCAGGGCCGGGCGAGCAGTACTTC.

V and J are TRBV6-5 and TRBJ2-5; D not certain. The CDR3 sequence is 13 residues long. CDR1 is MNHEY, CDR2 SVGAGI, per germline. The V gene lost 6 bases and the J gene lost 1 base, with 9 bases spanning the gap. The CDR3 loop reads CASRKTAQETQYF. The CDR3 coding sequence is TGTGCCAGCAGAAAGACGGCCCAAGAGACCCAGTACTTC.

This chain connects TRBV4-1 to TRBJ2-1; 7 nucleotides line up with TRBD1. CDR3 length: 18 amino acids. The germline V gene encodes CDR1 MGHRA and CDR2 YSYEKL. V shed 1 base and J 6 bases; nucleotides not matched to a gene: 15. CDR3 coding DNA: TGCGCCAGCAGCCAAGGTAGGATGCTAGACAGGGAATCCAATGAGCAGTTCTTC. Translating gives CASSQGRMLDRESNEQFF.

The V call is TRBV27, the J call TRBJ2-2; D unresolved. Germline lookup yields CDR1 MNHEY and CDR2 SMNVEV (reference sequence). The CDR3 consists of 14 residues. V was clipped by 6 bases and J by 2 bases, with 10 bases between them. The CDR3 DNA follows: TGTGCCAGCAGCTGGACCTCTAACACCGGGGAGCTGTTTTTT. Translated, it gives CASSWTSNTGELFF.

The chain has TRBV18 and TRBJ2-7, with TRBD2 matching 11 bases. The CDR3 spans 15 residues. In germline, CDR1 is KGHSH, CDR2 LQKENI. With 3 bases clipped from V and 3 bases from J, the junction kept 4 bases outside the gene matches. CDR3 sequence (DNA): TGTGCCAGCTCACCCGGGACTAGCGGAGTCTACGAGCAGTACTTC. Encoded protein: CASSPGTSGVYEQYF.

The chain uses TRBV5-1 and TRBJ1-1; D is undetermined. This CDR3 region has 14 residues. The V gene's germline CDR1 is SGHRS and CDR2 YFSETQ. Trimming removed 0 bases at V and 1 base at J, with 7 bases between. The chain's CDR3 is CASSLAPGNTEAFF. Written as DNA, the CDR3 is TGCGCCAGCAGCTTGGCTCCCGGGAACACTGAAGCTTTCTTT.

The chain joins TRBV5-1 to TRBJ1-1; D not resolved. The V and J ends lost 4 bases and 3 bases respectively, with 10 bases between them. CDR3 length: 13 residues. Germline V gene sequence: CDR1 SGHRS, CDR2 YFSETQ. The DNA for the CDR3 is TGCGCCAGCAGCCCGTGGGAGGACACTGAAGCTTTCTTT. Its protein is CASSPWEDTEAFF. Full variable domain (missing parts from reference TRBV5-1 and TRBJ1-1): KAGVTQTPRYLIKTRGQQVTLSCSPISGHRSVSWYQQTPGQGLQFLFEYFSETQRNKGNFPGRFSGRQFSNSRSEMNVSTLELGDSALYLCASSPWEDTEAFFGQGTRLTVV.

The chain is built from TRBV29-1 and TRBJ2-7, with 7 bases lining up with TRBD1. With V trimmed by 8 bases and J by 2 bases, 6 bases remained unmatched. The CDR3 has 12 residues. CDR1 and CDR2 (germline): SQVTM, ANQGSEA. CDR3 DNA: TGCAGCACCCGGACAGGACCCTACGAGCAGTACTTC. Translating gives CSTRTGPYEQYF.

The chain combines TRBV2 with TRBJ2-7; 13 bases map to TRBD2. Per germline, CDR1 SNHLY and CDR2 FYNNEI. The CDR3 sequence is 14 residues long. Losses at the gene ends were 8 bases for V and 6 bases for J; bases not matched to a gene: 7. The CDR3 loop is CASSGLAGESEQYF. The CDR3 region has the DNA TGTGCCAGCTCCGGACTAGCGGGAGAATCCGAGCAGTACTTC. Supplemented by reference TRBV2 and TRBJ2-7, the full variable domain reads EPEVTQTPSHQVTQMGQEVILRCVPISNHLYFYWYRQILGQKVEFLVSFYNNEISEKSEIFDDQFSVERPDGSNFTLKIRSTKLEDSAMYFCASSGLAGESEQYFGPGTRLTVT.

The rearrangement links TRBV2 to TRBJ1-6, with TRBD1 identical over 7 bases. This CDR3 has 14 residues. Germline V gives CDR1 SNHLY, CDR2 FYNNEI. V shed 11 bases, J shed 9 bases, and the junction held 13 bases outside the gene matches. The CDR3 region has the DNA TGTGCCGCAGGGGACAGTAAGGGTTTTTCACCCCTCCACTTT. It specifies CAAGDSKGFSPLHF. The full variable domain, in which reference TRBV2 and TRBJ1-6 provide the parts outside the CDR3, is EPEVTQTPSHQVTQMGQEVILRCVPISNHLYFYWYRQILGQKVEFLVSFYNNEISEKSEIFDDQFSVERPDGSNFTLKIRSTKLEDSAMYFCAAGDSKGFSPLHFGNGTRLTVT.

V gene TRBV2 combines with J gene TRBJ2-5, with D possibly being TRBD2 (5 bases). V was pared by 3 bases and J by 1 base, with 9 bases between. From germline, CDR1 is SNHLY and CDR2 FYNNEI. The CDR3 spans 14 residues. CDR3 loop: CASSDGRVQETQYF. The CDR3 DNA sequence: TGTGCCAGCAGTGACGGGCGGGTCCAAGAGACCCAGTACTTC. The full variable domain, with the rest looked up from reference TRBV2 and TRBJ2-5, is EPEVTQTPSHQVTQMGQEVILRCVPISNHLYFYWYRQILGQKVEFLVSFYNNEISEKSEIFDDQFSVERPDGSNFTLKIRSTKLEDSAMYFCASSDGRVQETQYFGPGTRLLVL.

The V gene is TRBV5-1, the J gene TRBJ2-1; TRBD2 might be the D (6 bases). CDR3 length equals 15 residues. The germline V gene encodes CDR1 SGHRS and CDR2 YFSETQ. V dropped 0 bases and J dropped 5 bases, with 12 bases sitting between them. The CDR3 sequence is CASSLGLGGHNEQFF. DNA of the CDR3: TGCGCCAGCAGCTTGGGTCTCGGGGGTCACAATGAGCAGTTCTTC.

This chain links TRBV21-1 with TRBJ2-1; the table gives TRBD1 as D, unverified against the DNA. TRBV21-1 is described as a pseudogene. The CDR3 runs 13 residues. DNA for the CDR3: TGTGCCAGCAGTAGCTGGACACTTCGTATTCAGTTCTTC. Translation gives CASSSWTLRIQFF.

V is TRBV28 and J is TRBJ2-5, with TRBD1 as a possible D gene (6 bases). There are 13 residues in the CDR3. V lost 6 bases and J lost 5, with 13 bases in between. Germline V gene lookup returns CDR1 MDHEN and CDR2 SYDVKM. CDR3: CASSLRGEETQYF. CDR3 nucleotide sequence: TGTGCCAGCAGCCTCAGGGGAGAGGAGACCCAGTACTTC. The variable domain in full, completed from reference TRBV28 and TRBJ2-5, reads DVKVTQSSRYLVKRTGEKVFLECVQDMDHENMFWYRQDPGLGLRLIYFSYDVKMKEKGDIPEGYSVSREKKERFSLILESASTNQTSMYLCASSLRGEETQYFGPGTRLLVL.

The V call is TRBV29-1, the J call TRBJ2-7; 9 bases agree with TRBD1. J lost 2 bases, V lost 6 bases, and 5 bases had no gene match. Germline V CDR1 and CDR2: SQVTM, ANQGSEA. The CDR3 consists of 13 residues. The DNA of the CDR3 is TGCAGCGTCAGGGGACAGGGAGCCTACGAGCAGTACTTC. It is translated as CSVRGQGAYEQYF.

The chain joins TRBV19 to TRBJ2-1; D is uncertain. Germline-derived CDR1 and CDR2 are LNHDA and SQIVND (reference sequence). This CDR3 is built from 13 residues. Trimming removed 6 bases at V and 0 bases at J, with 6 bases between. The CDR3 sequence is CASSGSSYNEQFF. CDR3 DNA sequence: TGTGCCAGTAGCGGTAGCTCCTACAATGAGCAGTTCTTC.

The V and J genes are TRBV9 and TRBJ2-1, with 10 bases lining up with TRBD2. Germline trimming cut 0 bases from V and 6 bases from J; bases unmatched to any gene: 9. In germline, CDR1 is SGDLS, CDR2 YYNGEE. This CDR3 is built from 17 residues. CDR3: CASSVESASGRVNEQFF. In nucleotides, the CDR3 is TGTGCCAGCAGCGTAGAGTCGGCTAGCGGGAGAGTCAATGAGCAGTTCTTC. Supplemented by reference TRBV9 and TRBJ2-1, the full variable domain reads DSGVTQTPKHLITATGQRVTLRCSPRSGDLSVYWYQQSLDQGLQFLIQYYNGEERAKGNILERFSAQQFPDLHSELNLSSLELGDSALYFCASSVESASGRVNEQFFGPGTRLTVL.

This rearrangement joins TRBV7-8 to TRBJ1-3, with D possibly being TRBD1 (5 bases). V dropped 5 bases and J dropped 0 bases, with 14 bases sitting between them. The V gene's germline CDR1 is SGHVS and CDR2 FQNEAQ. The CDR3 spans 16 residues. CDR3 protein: CASSTRPGSSGNTIYF. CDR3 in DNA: TGTGCCAGCAGCACGCGACCAGGGAGCTCTGGAAACACCATATATTTT.

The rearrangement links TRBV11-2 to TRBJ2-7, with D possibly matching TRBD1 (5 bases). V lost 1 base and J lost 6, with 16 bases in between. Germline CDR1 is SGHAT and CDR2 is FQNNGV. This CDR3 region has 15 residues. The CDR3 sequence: CASSLGTLPWGEQYF. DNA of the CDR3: TGTGCCAGCAGCTTAGGGACACTCCCTTGGGGCGAGCAGTACTTC.